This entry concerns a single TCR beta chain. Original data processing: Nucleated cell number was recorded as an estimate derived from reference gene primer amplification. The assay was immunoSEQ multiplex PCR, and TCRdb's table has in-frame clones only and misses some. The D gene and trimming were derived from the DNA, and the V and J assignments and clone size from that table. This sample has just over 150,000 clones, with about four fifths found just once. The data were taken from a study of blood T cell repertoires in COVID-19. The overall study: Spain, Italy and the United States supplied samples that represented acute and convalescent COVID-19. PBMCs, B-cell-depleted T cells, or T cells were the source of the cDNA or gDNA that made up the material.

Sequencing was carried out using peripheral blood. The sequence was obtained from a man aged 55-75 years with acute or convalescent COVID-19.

The CDR3, as DNA: TGTGCCAGCAGTCAACCTACCTCGGGTCGAAATAGCAATCAGCCCCAGCATTTT. It is translated as CASSQPTSGRNSNQPQHF. This chain joins TRBV28 and TRBJ1-5; D gene uncertain. Trimming took off 5 bases at V and 0 bases at J, with 20 bases between the two ends. The germline gives CDR1 MDHEN, CDR2 SYDVKM. The CDR3 spans 18 residues.